One sample yielded the 13 T cell receptor beta chains listed below, sequenced in a study of T cells after yellow fever vaccination. TCRdb independently ran MiXCR on the 5' RACE reads; one entry per CDR3 protein. This sample yields a few hundred thousand distinct CDR3 sequences, of which about 6.2% are seen a single time; 15% belongs to the top ten. The sample here was PBMCs, taken 5 days after the yellow fever booster vaccination. The origin of the receptors is a man younger than 40 who received the YFV17D yellow fever vaccine.

The chain employs TRBV6-1 and TRBJ1-4, with 9 bases lining up with TRBD1. J was trimmed by 3 bases and V by 5 bases; bases with no gene match: 4. This CDR3 has 15 amino acids. Looked up from germline, CDR1 is MNHNS and CDR2 is SASEGT. CDR3 residues: CASSPDRGANEKLFF. The CDR3 bases are TGTGCCAGCAGTCCCGACAGGGGGGCTAATGAAAAACTGTTTTTT.

The table lists this clonotype with a few counts. The chain carries TRBV10-2 and TRBJ2-5; TRBD1 aligns across 9 bases. The V gene end was trimmed by 7 bases and the J gene end by 5 bases; junction bases not matched to a gene: 5. CDR3 length: 13 residues. Germline CDR1 WSHSY, CDR2 SAAADI. In DNA, the CDR3 is TGCGCCAGCACACAGGGGGCGAGGGAGACCCAGTACTTC. Encoded protein: CASTQGARETQYF.

The chain combines TRBV7-2 with TRBJ2-7; TRBD2 matches at 9 bases. This CDR3 spans 14 amino acids. Germline loops: CDR1 SGHTA, CDR2 FQGNSA. V lost 5 bases to trimming and J lost 5 bases; unmatched junction nucleotides: 7. The CDR3 loop reads CASSLKSGRNEQYF. The CDR3, as DNA: TGTGCCAGCAGCCTGAAGAGCGGGAGGAACGAGCAGTACTTC. The full variable domain, completed using reference TRBV7-2 and TRBJ2-7, is GAGVSQSPSNKVTEKGKDVELRCDPISGHTALYWYRQSLGQGLEFLIYFQGNSAPDKSGLPSDRFSAERTGGSVSTLTIQRTQQEDSAVYLCASSLKSGRNEQYFGPGTRLTVT.

This clonotype was found many times. The chain employs TRBV7-2 and TRBJ2-7; 11 bases line up with TRBD2. The CDR3 is 16 residues long. Germline-derived CDR1 and CDR2 are SGHTA and FQGNSA. Trimming at V came to 1 base and at J to 7 bases, leaving 9 bases not matched to a gene. CDR3 sequence: CASSLVGTSGSSEQYF. CDR3 DNA sequence: TGTGCCAGCAGCTTAGTAGGAACTAGCGGGAGTTCGGAGCAGTACTTC.

In this sample, this clonotype turned up a few times. The chain is built from TRBV29-1 and TRBJ2-7; D is perhaps TRBD1 (6 bases). The CDR3 extends over 13 amino acids. CDR1 SQVTM and CDR2 ANQGSEA come from the germline V gene. V was shortened by 5 bases and J by 6 bases, with 17 bases between the two germline ends. CDR3 sequence: CSVLGHEGGEQYF. CDR3 sequence (DNA): TGCAGCGTTCTCGGGCACGAAGGGGGCGAGCAGTACTTC.

The J gene is TRBJ2-7, the V gene TRBV5-8, with D hard to call. The CDR3 runs to 15 residues. Germline CDR1 is SGHTS and CDR2 is YDEGEE. The V end was cut by 2 bases, the J end by 0 bases, with 12 bases between. CDR3 protein: CASSFSLLFSYEQYF. The CDR3 DNA sequence: TGTGCCAGCAGCTTCAGTCTCCTCTTCTCCTACGAGCAGTACTTC. Using reference TRBV5-8 and TRBJ2-7 for the parts outside the CDR3, the full variable domain is EAGVTQSPTHLIKTRGQQATLRCSPISGHTSVYWYQQALGLGLQFLLWYDEGEERNRGNFPPRFSGRQFPNYSSELNVNALELEDSALYLCASSFSLLFSYEQYFGPGTRLTVT.

The chain joins TRBV12-3 or TRBV12-4 to TRBJ2-3; 7 bases align to TRBD2. This CDR3 is built from 14 residues. Trimming cost V 5 bases and J 3 bases; bases outside gene matches: 5. The CDR3 sequence: CASSKRDGTDTQYF. The CDR3, as DNA: TGTGCCAGCAGTAAGCGGGATGGGACAGATACGCAGTATTTT.

The sample holds a few counts of this clonotype. The chain is built from TRBV25-1 and TRBJ1-5; D might be TRBD1 (6 bases). The ends were cut back, 2 bases at V and 0 bases at J, with 8 bases in the middle. Germline-derived CDR1 and CDR2 are MGHDK and SYGVNS. This CDR3 comprises 15 residues. The CDR3 sequence: CASSEGTHSNQPQHF. CDR3 DNA sequence: TGTGCCAGCAGTGAAGGGACACATAGCAATCAGCCCCAGCATTTT.

This clonotype has just a few counts. This chain joins TRBV7-3 and TRBJ2-1; 12 nucleotides agree with TRBD2. Germline CDR1 and CDR2: SGHTA and FQGTGA. Trimming removed 5 bases from V and 10 bases from J; junction bases left unmatched: 9. The CDR3 is 15 amino acids. The CDR3 spells CASSEASGRAGEQFF. In DNA form, the CDR3 reads TGTGCCAGCAGCGAAGCTAGCGGGAGGGCCGGGGAGCAGTTCTTC.

In this sample, this clonotype turned up many times. The chain is built from TRBV7-6 and TRBJ2-2, with a possible D match to TRBD2 (6 bases). V was cut by 5 bases and J by 6 bases, with 10 bases left in between. The germline gives CDR1 SGHVS, CDR2 FNYEAQ. The CDR3 runs to 13 residues. CDR3 in amino acids: CASSQGGSGELFF. CDR3 nucleotides: TGTGCCAGCAGCCAGGGAGGATCCGGGGAGCTGTTTTTT. The full variable domain, rest sourced from reference TRBV7-6 and TRBJ2-2, is GAGVSQSPRYKVTKRGQDVALRCDPISGHVSLYWYRQALGQGPEFLTYFNYEAQQDKSGLPNDRFSAERPEGSISTLTIQRTEQRDSAMYRCASSQGGSGELFFGEGSRLTVL.

This clonotype was seen only a few times. The gene calls are TRBV19 and TRBJ2-1, with TRBD1 identical over 7 bases. CDR1 and CDR2 from the germline V gene are LNHDA and SQIVND (reference sequence). The length of the CDR3 is 17 residues. V lost 10 bases and J lost 9; bases outside the gene matches: 24. The CDR3 DNA is TGTGCCACCGGGGACAGCCGAAAAAGGGGTGGTCGGGGTGAGCAGTTCTTC. Translating gives CATGDSRKRGGRGEQFF. The full variable domain, rest sourced from reference TRBV19 and TRBJ2-1, is DGGITQSPKYLFRKEGQNVTLSCEQNLNHDAMYWYRQDPGQGLRLIYYSQIVNDFQKGDIAEGYSVSREKKESFPLTVTSAQKNPTAFYLCATGDSRKRGGRGEQFFGPGTRLTVL.

This clonotype was counted at least ten times. This chain uses TRBV7-6 with TRBJ1-3; D is ambiguous. This CDR3 has 15 amino acids. Germline CDR1 reads SGHVS; CDR2 reads FNYEAQ. The V end was cut by 0 bases, the J end by 0 bases, with 6 bases between. The CDR3 region has the DNA TGTGCCAGCAGCTTAGCGGGAACCTCTGGAAACACCATATATTTT. Translated, it gives CASSLAGTSGNTIYF. Using reference TRBV7-6 and TRBJ1-3 for the parts outside the CDR3, the full variable domain is GAGVSQSPRYKVTKRGQDVALRCDPISGHVSLYWYRQALGQGPEFLTYFNYEAQQDKSGLPNDRFSAERPEGSISTLTIQRTEQRDSAMYRCASSLAGTSGNTIYFGEGSWLTVV.

In its sample, this clonotype was seen many times. This CDR3 reads CATRLAEDTDTQYF. CDR3 nucleotide sequence: TGTGCCACCCGACTAGCGGAGGACACAGATACGCAGTATTTT. The chain is built from TRBV10-3 and TRBJ2-3; 9 nucleotides agree with TRBD2. Germline lookup yields CDR1 ENHRY and CDR2 SYGVKD. The CDR3 is 14 residues long. V shed 10 bases and J 2 bases; nucleotides not matched to a gene: 7.